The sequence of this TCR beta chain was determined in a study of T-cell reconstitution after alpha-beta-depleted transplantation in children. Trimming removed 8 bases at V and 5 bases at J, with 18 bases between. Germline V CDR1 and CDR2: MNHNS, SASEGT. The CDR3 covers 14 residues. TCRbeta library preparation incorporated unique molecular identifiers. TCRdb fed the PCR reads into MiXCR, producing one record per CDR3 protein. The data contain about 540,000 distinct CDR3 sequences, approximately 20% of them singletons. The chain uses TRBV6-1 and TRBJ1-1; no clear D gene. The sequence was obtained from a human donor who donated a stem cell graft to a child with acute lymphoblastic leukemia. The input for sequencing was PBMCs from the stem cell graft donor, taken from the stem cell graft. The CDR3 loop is CASHKEQRVTEAFF. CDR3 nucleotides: TGTGCCAGCCACAAAGAGCAAAGGGTTACTGAAGCTTTCTTT.